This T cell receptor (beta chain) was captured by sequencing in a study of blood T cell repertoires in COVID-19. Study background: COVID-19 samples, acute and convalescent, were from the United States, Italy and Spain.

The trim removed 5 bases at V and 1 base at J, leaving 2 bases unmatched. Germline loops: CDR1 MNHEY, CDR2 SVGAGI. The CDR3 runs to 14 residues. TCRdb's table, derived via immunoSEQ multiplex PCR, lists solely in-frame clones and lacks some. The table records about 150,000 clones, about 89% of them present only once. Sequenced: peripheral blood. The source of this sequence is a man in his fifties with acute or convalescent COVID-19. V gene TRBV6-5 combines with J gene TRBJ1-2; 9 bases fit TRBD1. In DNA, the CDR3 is TGTGCCAGCAGTAGGGGACAGGGTAACTATGGCTACACCTTC. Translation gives CASSRGQGNYGYTF.